The 8 T cell receptor beta chains reported below all come from one sample, sequenced in a study of tumor-infiltrating lymphocytes in glioblastoma multiforme. Multiple V-beta primers and a C-beta primer amplified TCRB from RNA. TCRdb reprocessed the multiplex PCR reads via MiXCR and lists one record per CDR3 protein. This table holds 13,000 or so distinct CDR3 sequences, 65% to 70% found once. The sequenced sample was brain tumor tissue. The receptor set was obtained from a male donor with glioblastoma.

Notes on this clonotype: One end of the junction does not line up with germline, which may come from a read error. This chain uses TRBV20-1 with TRBJ2-4; TRBD1 matches at 10 bases. The germline CDR1 and CDR2 sequences are DFQATT and SNEGSKA (reference sequence). The CDR3 extends over 19 amino acids. The CDR3 sequence: CIARDPDRGVRKAKHIQYF. The CDR3 DNA sequence: TGCATTGCTAGAGACCCGGACAGGGGGGTTCGGAAAGCCAAACACATTCAGTACTTC.

This clonotype was counted ten times or more. This chain links TRBV20-1 with TRBJ1-1; D possibly corresponds to TRBD1 (6 bases). The CDR3 runs to 14 residues. V was pared by 0 bases and J by 5 bases, with 13 bases between. Per germline, CDR1 DFQATT and CDR2 SNEGSKA (reference sequence). The CDR3, as DNA: TGCAGTGCTAGAGACAGGGGATCGGGGACTGAAGCTTTCTTT. This encodes CSARDRGSGTEAFF.

The sample holds one count of this clonotype. The rearrangement uses TRBV11-2 and TRBJ2-5; D gene uncertain. V lost 0 bases, J lost 11 bases, and 10 bases lay in between. This CDR3 comprises 12 residues. CDR1 SGHAT and CDR2 FQNNGV come from the germline V gene. CDR3 nucleotides: TGTGCCAGCAGCTTAGAGAGAAATACGCAGTACTTC. Translation gives CASSLERNTQYF.

This clonotype turned up a few times. This could be a read error, since a much larger clone is one nucleotide away. V gene TRBV11-2 combines with J gene TRBJ1-5; TRBD1 aligns across 9 bases. CDR1 SGHAT and CDR2 FQNNGV come from the germline V gene. This CDR3 region has 15 residues. In nucleotides, the CDR3 is TGTGCCAGCAGTCCTACAGGGGGCTTGGGTCAGCCCCGGCATTTT. Translated, it gives CASSPTGGLGQPRHF. The whole variable domain, remainder taken from reference TRBV11-2 and TRBJ1-5, is EAGVAQSPRYKIIEKRQSVAFWCNPISGHATLYWYQQILGQGPKLLIQFQNNGVVDDSQLPKDRFSAERLKGVDSTLKIQPAKLEDSAVYLCASSPTGGLGQPRHFGDGTRLSIL.

The chain couples TRBV20-1 to TRBJ1-5; D not certain. Germline CDR1 and CDR2: DFQATT and SNEGSKA (reference sequence). The germline V and J ends were trimmed by 3 bases and 9 bases, with 18 bases remaining between them. The CDR3 length is 14 residues. The CDR3: CSASRPTDGSPQHF. The CDR3, as DNA: TGCAGTGCTAGTCGACCGACGGATGGGTCGCCCCAGCATTTT.

Here the CDR3 DNA reads TGCAGCGCCGAGGGGGGCACCGGGGAGCTGTTTTTT. It is translated as CSAEGGTGELFF. The gene calls are TRBV29-1 and TRBJ2-2; tentatively, D is TRBD1 or TRBD2 (6 bases each). The germline V gene encodes CDR1 SQVTM and CDR2 ANQGSEA. The CDR3 is 12 residues long. Between the trimmed V and J ends, which lost 7 bases and 4 bases, there was a span of 10 bases.

In this sample, this clonotype turned up once. The junction departs from germline at one end; a sequencing error may be responsible. The genes are TRBV5-1 and TRBJ1-1; no clear D gene. The CDR3 sequence is 13 residues long. Germline CDR1 and CDR2: SGHRS and YFSETQ. In DNA, the CDR3 is TGCGCCAGGAGCTTGGAACAGCTTACTGGAGCTTTCTTT. It translates to CARSLEQLTGAFF.

This clonotype has at least ten counts. Mismatch with germline at one junction end may stem from a read error. This chain connects TRBV29-1 to TRBJ2-3; TRBD2 might be the D (5 bases). Germline values: CDR1 SQVTM, CDR2 ANQGSEA. The CDR3 totals 14 residues. The CDR3 DNA reads TGCAGCGTTCTATCCGGAACACCTGCGGGTACGCGGTATTTT. Encoded protein: CSVLSGTPAGTRYF.